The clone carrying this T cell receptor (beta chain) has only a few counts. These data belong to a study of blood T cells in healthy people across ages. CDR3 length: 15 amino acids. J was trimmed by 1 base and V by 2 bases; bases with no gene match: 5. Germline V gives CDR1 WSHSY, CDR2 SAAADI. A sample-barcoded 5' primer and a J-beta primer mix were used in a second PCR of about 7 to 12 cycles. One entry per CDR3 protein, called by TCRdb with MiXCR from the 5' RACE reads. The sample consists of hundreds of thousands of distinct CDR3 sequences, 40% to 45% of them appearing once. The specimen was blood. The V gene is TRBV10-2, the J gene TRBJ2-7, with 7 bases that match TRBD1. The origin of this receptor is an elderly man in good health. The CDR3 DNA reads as TGCGCCAGCAGTGAGCCGGGACAGTCGTCCTACGAGCAGTACTTC. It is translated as CASSEPGQSSYEQYF.